These 21 T cell receptor beta chains were all obtained from the same sample, sequenced in a study of cytomegalovirus exposure and HLA in healthy donors. The PCR used 60 Vbeta and 13 Jbeta primers. Only in-frame clones appear in the TCRdb table, and some are missing; sequencing was by immunoSEQ multiplex PCR. The data contain around 130,000 clones, 70% to 80% of them singletons. The sequenced material came from PBMCs. Receptor source: a woman in her fifties or sixties in good health and CMV-seronegative.

The chain couples TRBV6-1 to TRBJ1-5, with 7 bases identical to TRBD1. Per germline, CDR1 MNHNS and CDR2 SASEGT. The CDR3 consists of 15 residues. After removal of 1 base from V and 9 bases from J, the junction contained 9 bases not matched to a gene. The CDR3 DNA is TGTGCCAGCAGTGAAGTAGGACAGGAGATCATGCCCCAGCATTTT. It yields the protein CASSEVGQEIMPQHF.

There are a few counts of this clone. The chain has TRBV4-3 and TRBJ2-7; TRBD1 is a possible D gene (5 bases). Germline lookup yields CDR1 LGHNA and CDR2 YSLEER. The germline V and J ends were trimmed by 3 bases and 0 bases, with 12 bases remaining between them. There are 15 residues in the CDR3. CDR3 in amino acids: CASSQLPDNSYEQYF. DNA for the CDR3: TGCGCCAGCAGCCAGCTACCGGACAACTCCTACGAGCAGTACTTC.

The sample holds one count of this clone. The chain joins TRBV15 to TRBJ2-5; TRBD1 agrees at 7 bases. V was pared by 0 bases and J by 1 base, with 11 bases of the junction left unmatched. CDR3 size: 18 residues. CDR1 and CDR2 (germline): LNHNV, YYDKDF (reference sequence). CDR3 loop: CATSRDWWGQSSQETQYF. The CDR3, as DNA: TGTGCCACCAGCAGAGATTGGTGGGGACAGTCAAGCCAAGAGACCCAGTACTTC.

This chain uses TRBV9 with TRBJ2-1; unclear D gene. The CDR3 totals 14 residues. The germline CDR1 and CDR2 sequences are SGDLS and YYNGEE. Trimming removed 0 bases from V and 2 bases from J, with 6 bases in between. CDR3 region: CASSVGQAYNEQFF. The CDR3 coding sequence is TGTGCCAGCAGCGTAGGGCAGGCCTACAATGAGCAGTTCTTC.

The chain recombines TRBV27 with TRBJ1-1; 9 bases are shared with TRBD1. V lost 6 bases and J lost 2; bases outside the gene matches: 7. The V gene's germline CDR1 is MNHEY and CDR2 SMNVEV (reference sequence). The length of the CDR3 is 15 residues. CDR3: CASRGGDRENTEAFF. The CDR3 coding sequence is TGTGCCAGCAGGGGGGGGGACAGGGAAAACACTGAAGCTTTCTTT.

A single count supports this clone. This chain connects TRBV7-9 to TRBJ2-5; D ambiguous. Germline CDR1 is SEHNR and CDR2 is FQNEAQ (reference sequence). The V and J ends lost 1 base and 2 bases respectively, with 14 bases between them. CDR3 length: 16 amino acids. The CDR3 DNA sequence: TGTGCCAGCAGCTTAGTGTTGTCCAGCGTTCAAGAGACCCAGTACTTC. Its translation: CASSLVLSSVQETQYF. The complete variable domain, with remaining parts taken from reference TRBV7-9 and TRBJ2-5, reads DTGVSQNPRHKITKRGQNVTFRCDPISEHNRLYWYRQTLGQGPEFLTYFQNEAQLEKSRLLSDRFSAERPKGSFSTLEIQRTEQGDSAMYLCASSLVLSSVQETQYFGPGTRLLVL.

The CDR3 DNA follows: TGCGCCAGCAGCCAAGATTTTGGACCCAATCTGGGGGCGGGTGGCTACACCTTC. Protein sequence: CASSQDFGPNLGAGGYTF. The chain recombines TRBV4-3 with TRBJ1-2, with D possibly being TRBD1 (6 bases). Between the trimmed V and J ends, which lost 0 bases and 7 bases, there was a span of 24 bases. CDR3 length: 18 residues. Per germline, CDR1 LGHNA and CDR2 YSLEER.

The genes are TRBV6-6 and TRBJ1-1, with TRBD1 as a possible D gene (5 bases). V lost 4 bases and J 5 bases, leaving 14 bases between the germline ends. CDR3 length: 14 residues. CDR1 is MNHNY and CDR2 is SVGAGI in the germline V gene (reference sequence). The CDR3 loop reads CASSSLGGVTEAFF. As DNA, the CDR3 is TGTGCCAGCAGTTCCTTAGGAGGGGTGACTGAAGCTTTCTTT.

This sequence joins TRBV4-2 and TRBJ2-3, with TRBD2 as a possible D gene (6 bases). Trimming cost V 0 bases and J 3 bases, with 7 bases left between them. CDR3 size: 14 residues. Germline values: CDR1 LGHNA, CDR2 YNFKEQ. The CDR3: CASSQDGLTDTQYF. As DNA, the CDR3 is TGTGCCAGCAGCCAAGATGGACTAACAGATACGCAGTATTTT.

V and J are TRBV27 and TRBJ1-5, with a possible D match to TRBD1 (5 bases). This CDR3 has 15 residues. V lost 6 bases to trimming and J lost 3 bases, with 15 bases between them. The germline V gene encodes CDR1 MNHEY and CDR2 SMNVEV (reference sequence). CDR3 in DNA: TGTGCCAGCAGACTTGATGGGGGGACCAATCAGCCCCAGCATTTT. Translated: CASRLDGGTNQPQHF.

This chain joins TRBV7-2 and TRBJ2-5; 9 bases align to TRBD2. Germline V CDR1 and CDR2: SGHTA, FQGNSA. Germline trimming cut 1 base from V and 6 bases from J; bases unmatched to any gene: 15. This CDR3 comprises 18 residues. The CDR3 bases are TGTGCCAGCAGCTTAGATTGGGCTAGCGGGACCGGGGTAAAGACCCAGTACTTC. As protein: CASSLDWASGTGVKTQYF.

This sequence joins TRBV7-2 and TRBJ1-1; 9 nucleotides match TRBD1. Germline V gives CDR1 SGHTA, CDR2 FQGNSA. The CDR3 is made up of 15 amino acids. V was clipped by 1 base and J by 7 bases; unmatched bases: 7. The CDR3 protein is CASSLEMGQGIEAFF. Written as DNA, the CDR3 is TGTGCCAGCAGCTTAGAAATGGGACAGGGAATTGAAGCTTTCTTT. Using reference TRBV7-2 and TRBJ1-1 for the parts outside the CDR3, the full variable domain is GAGVSQSPSNKVTEKGKDVELRCDPISGHTALYWYRQSLGQGLEFLIYFQGNSAPDKSGLPSDRFSAERTGGSVSTLTIQRTQQEDSAVYLCASSLEMGQGIEAFFGQGTRLTVV.

This chain's CDR3 is CASSFLVIQPEKLFF. CDR3 DNA sequence: TGTGCCAGCAGCTTTTTAGTTATACAGCCTGAAAAACTGTTTTTT. The rearrangement joins TRBV5-8 to TRBJ1-4; unclear D gene. Between the trimmed V and J ends, which lost 2 bases and 7 bases, there was a span of 15 bases. The germline CDR1 and CDR2 sequences are SGHTS and YDEGEE. This CDR3 has 15 residues.

The rearrangement links TRBV19 to TRBJ2-6, with D hard to call. Trimming took off 5 bases at V and 2 bases at J, with 13 bases between the two ends. Germline V CDR1 and CDR2: LNHDA, SQIVND (reference sequence). The CDR3 runs to 16 residues. CDR3 sequence: CASSQRHLAGANVLTF. The CDR3 nucleotides read TGTGCCAGTAGTCAGAGGCATTTAGCTGGGGCCAACGTCCTGACTTTC.

The V and J genes are TRBV30 and TRBJ2-1; D gene ambiguous. Germline-derived CDR1 and CDR2 are GTSNPN and SVGIG (reference sequence). V was pared by 3 bases and J by 4 bases, with 10 bases between. The CDR3 sequence is 13 residues long. The CDR3 DNA is TGTGCCTGGAGCGACACTCCTTACAATGAGCAGTTCTTC. Its translation: CAWSDTPYNEQFF.

Concerning this clone itself: Because the CDR3's place on the DNA is in doubt, the DNA is left out and the CDR3 is given as listed by TCRdb. The chain combines TRBV5-6 with TRBJ1-2; the D call TRBD1 from the table was never checked on the DNA. Germline CDR1 reads SGHDT; CDR2 reads YYEEEE. From its first to its last residue, the CDR3 has 17 amino acids. The CDR3: CASSLGQVAVGNYGYPF.

The gene calls are TRBV7-8 and TRBJ2-7, with 7 bases that match TRBD1. CDR1 and CDR2 (germline): SGHVS, FQNEAQ. This CDR3 comprises 15 residues. V was clipped by 5 bases and J by 4 bases; unmatched bases: 11. The CDR3 region has the DNA TGTGCCAGCAGCAGGACAGAAGGGGGCTGGTACGAGCAGTACTTC. Residues: CASSRTEGGWYEQYF.

CDR3 amino acids: CASSASGRVPGELFF. The CDR3 DNA is TGCGCCAGCAGCGCAAGCGGGAGGGTTCCCGGGGAGCTGTTTTTT. The chain employs TRBV5-1 and TRBJ2-2; TRBD2 matches 10 bases. Germline V gives CDR1 SGHRS, CDR2 YFSETQ. The CDR3 spans 15 residues. The ends lost 4 bases at V and 6 bases at J; junction bases unmatched: 6.

The chain employs TRBV29-1 and TRBJ1-2; D might be TRBD1 (6 bases). V was pared by 1 base and J by 6 bases, with 15 bases between. Germline CDR1 is SQVTM and CDR2 is ANQGSEA. CDR3 length: 14 residues. The CDR3 here is CSVEGGQSVDGYTF. CDR3 nucleotide sequence: TGCAGCGTTGAAGGGGGGCAGTCGGTAGATGGCTACACCTTC. The whole variable domain, filled in from reference TRBV29-1 and TRBJ1-2, reads SAVISQKPSRDICQRGTSLTIQCQVDSQVTMMFWYRQQPGQSLTLIATANQGSEATYESGFVIDKFPISRPNLTFSTLTVSNMSPEDSSIYLCSVEGGQSVDGYTFGSGTRLTVV.

Here the CDR3 DNA reads TGTGCCAGCAGCTTAGTAGGGGGCTTTGAAGCTTTCTTT. Translated, it gives CASSLVGGFEAFF. The V call is TRBV11-3, the J call TRBJ1-1; 7 positions match TRBD1. Germline V gene sequence: CDR1 SGHNT, CDR2 YENEEA. The CDR3 sequence is 13 residues long. V lost 1 base and J lost 7; bases outside the gene matches: 3.

The rearrangement links TRBV5-4 to TRBJ1-1, with D possibly TRBD1 on 5 matching bases. Germline CDR1 reads SGHNT; CDR2 reads YYREEE (reference sequence). V was pared by 0 bases and J by 9 bases, with 12 bases between. This CDR3 is 13 amino acids long. In nucleotides, the CDR3 is TGTGCCAGCAGCTTGGCCAGGGAACAGAAAGCTTTCTTT. Translation: CASSLAREQKAFF.